This T cell receptor (beta chain) was identified in a study of technical replicates of blood from several donors (dated by TCRdb to between 2016 and 2019). Trimming removed 0 bases from V and 3 bases from J; the gene matches leave 8 bases unexplained. Inclusive of the bounding cysteine and phenylalanine, the CDR3 is 17 residues long. Only the CDR3 portion is preserved as DNA: 51 bases, with reading frame beginning at the first base. From a lookup of the germline V gene, CDR1 and CDR2 are MGHRA and YSYEKL. The table lists this clone with a count of one. Its target antigen remains unknown. Per-base quality was not reported, and no clone a single base away is much larger than it. Library prep was done by the immunoSEQ multiplex PCR assay. The table comes from immuneACCESS by way of TCRdb, which keeps in-frame sequences with V and J called. Part of the clones is missing from these tables; in studies checked, under half for an unresolved V gene and the rest for unknown reasons. The sample has tens of thousands of clones on record, about 96% of them singletons. The top ten clones comprise around 0.22% of the sample.

This receptor was identified in a human donor in good health. Sequencing was done on a sample of T cells isolated from PBMCs. The rearrangement joined TRBV4-1 to TRBJ2-7; a stretch of 10 junction bases matches TRBD1. The DNA reads TGCGCCAGCAGCCAAGATAGCCGGGACAGGGGTTACTACGAGCAGTACTTC. Its protein reads: CASSQDSRDRGYYEQYF.